A selection of T cell receptor beta chains follows, all from one sample in a study of control samples from healthy donors and cancer patients. Clones were sequenced by immunoSEQ multiplex PCR, and TCRdb holds only the in-frame ones, with some missing. This sample has fewer than 200,000 clones, with just over 85% found just once. The sample was blood. Every receptor here comes from a woman aged 30 to 39 in good health. CDR3s include the opening cysteine and the closing phenylalanine or tryptophan. D genes are given only for firm matches. Some rows mark clone size as missing; the rest say once, few, many or name a class of expanded clone.

V gene: TRBV5-8; clone size: .; D gene: TRBD1; J gene: TRBJ2-5; CDR3 DNA: TGTGCCAGCAGATCAGGGGGCGAAGAGACCCAGTACTTC; CDR3 protein: CASRSGGEETQYF
V gene: TRBV30; clone size: .; D gene: TRBD1; J gene: TRBJ1-4; CDR3 DNA: TGTGCCTGGAGTGCCCTCCGACAGGGATCTAATGAAAAACTGTTTTTT; CDR3 protein: CAWSALRQGSNEKLFF
V gene: TRBV28; clone size: .; D gene: TRBD1; J gene: TRBJ1-2; CDR3 DNA: TGTGCCAGCAGTTTACGCAGGGGGCTACTCCTCTTC; CDR3 protein: CASSLRRGLLLF
V gene: TRBV29-1; clone size: .; D gene: .; J gene: TRBJ1-2; CDR3 DNA: TGCAGCGTTGAAGAGGTCAGGGGAGTCTATGGCTACACCTTC; CDR3 protein: CSVEEVRGVYGYTF
V gene: TRBV19; clone size: .; D gene: TRBD1; J gene: TRBJ1-5; CDR3 DNA: TGTGCCAGTAGTGCCGACAGGGCGATTAATCAGCCCCAGCATTTT; CDR3 protein: CASSADRAINQPQHF
V gene: TRBV5-4; clone size: .; D gene: .; J gene: TRBJ1-4; CDR3 DNA: TGTGCCAGCAGCCCCCGGGGCGTCGGGGAAAAACTGTTTTTT; CDR3 protein: CASSPRGVGEKLFF
V gene: TRBV28; clone size: once; D gene: .; J gene: TRBJ1-6; CDR3 DNA: TGTGCCAGCAGTTGGTCGGGGACGGGGAGTTATAATTCACCCCTCCACTTT; CDR3 protein: CASSWSGTGSYNSPLHF
V gene: TRBV27; clone size: .; D gene: .; J gene: TRBJ1-1; CDR3 DNA: TGTGCCAGCAGTTTAAAATGGGCCCGGCCTGAAGCTTTCTTT; CDR3 protein: CASSLKWARPEAFF
V gene: TRBV7-9; clone size: .; D gene: TRBD2; J gene: TRBJ2-1; CDR3 DNA: TGTGCCAGCAGCTTAACAGGACTAGCTTTCAATGAGCAGTTCTTC; CDR3 protein: CASSLTGLAFNEQFF
V gene: TRBV29-1; clone size: .; D gene: .; J gene: TRBJ2-7; CDR3 DNA: TGCAGCGTTCTCGTGGGCTACGAGCAGTACTTC; CDR3 protein: CSVLVGYEQYF
V gene: TRBV10-3; clone size: .; D gene: .; J gene: TRBJ2-3; CDR3 DNA: TGTGCCATCAGTGAGCCAAACAGGGAACCGAGCACAGATACGCAGTATTTT; CDR3 protein: CAISEPNREPSTDTQYF
V gene: TRBV9; clone size: .; D gene: .; J gene: TRBJ1-5; CDR3 DNA: TGTGCCAGCAGCGTATCTGGGGCGGCTCAGCCCCAGCATTTT; CDR3 protein: CASSVSGAAQPQHF
V gene: TRBV2; clone size: few; D gene: .; J gene: TRBJ1-4; CDR3 DNA: TGTGCCAGCCTGGGGACTCTTGGGGGAAAACTGTTTTTT; CDR3 protein: CASLGTLGGKLFF
V gene: TRBV5-6; clone size: .; D gene: .; J gene: TRBJ2-7; CDR3 DNA: TGTGCCAGCAGCTTGGGACTAGGGAGTTACGAGCAGTACTTC; CDR3 protein: CASSLGLGSYEQYF
V gene: TRBV5-1; clone size: .; D gene: TRBD2; J gene: TRBJ2-1; CDR3 DNA: TGCGCCAGCAGCCCGGGTAGCGGGGGGGGCGGCGCGAAGCAGTTCTTC; CDR3 protein: CASSPGSGGGGAKQFF
V gene: TRBV19; clone size: .; D gene: .; J gene: TRBJ2-1; CDR3 DNA: TGTGCCACCAGCAGGAGGGGAGGCCTGTACAATGAGCAGTTCTTC; CDR3 protein: CATSRRGGLYNEQFF